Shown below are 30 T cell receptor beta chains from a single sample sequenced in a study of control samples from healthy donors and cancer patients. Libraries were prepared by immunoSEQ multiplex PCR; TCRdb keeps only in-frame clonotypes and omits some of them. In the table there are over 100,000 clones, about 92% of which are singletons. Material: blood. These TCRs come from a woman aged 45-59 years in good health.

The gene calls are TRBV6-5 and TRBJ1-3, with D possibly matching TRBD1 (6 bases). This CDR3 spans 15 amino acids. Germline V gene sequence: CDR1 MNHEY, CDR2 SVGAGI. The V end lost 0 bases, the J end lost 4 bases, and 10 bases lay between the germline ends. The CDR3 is CASSYSVQGGNTIYF. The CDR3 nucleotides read TGTGCCAGCAGTTACTCCGTACAGGGCGGAAACACCATATATTTT.

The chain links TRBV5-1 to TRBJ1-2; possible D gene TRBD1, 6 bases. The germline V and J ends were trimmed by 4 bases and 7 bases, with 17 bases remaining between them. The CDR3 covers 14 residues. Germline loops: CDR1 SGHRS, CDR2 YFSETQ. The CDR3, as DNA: TGCGCCAGCAGCGAAGCATCAGGGGTGGCTGGCTACACCTTC. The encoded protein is CASSEASGVAGYTF.

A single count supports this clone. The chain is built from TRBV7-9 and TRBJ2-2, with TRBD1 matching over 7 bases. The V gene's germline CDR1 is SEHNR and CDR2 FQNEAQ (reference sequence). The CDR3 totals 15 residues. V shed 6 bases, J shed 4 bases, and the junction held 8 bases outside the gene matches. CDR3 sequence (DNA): TGTGCCAGCAGACTAACAGGGGTGCGCACCGGGGAGCTGTTTTTT. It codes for CASRLTGVRTGELFF.

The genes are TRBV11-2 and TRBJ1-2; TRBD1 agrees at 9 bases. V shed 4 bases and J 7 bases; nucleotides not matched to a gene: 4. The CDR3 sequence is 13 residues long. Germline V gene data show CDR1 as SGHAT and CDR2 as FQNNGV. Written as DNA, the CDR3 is TGTGCCAGCAGCTCCTGGACAGGGGTTGGCTACACCTTC. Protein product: CASSSWTGVGYTF.

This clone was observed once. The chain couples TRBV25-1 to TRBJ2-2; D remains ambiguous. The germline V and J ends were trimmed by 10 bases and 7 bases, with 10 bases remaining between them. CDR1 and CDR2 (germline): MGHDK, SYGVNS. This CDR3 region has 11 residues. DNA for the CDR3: TGTGCCACCTCGGTCATCGGGGAGCTGTTTTTT. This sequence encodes CATSVIGELFF.

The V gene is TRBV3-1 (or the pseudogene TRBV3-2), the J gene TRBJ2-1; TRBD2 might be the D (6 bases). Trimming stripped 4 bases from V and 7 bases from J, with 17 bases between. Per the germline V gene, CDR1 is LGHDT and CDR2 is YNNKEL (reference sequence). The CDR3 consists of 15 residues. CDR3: CASSPLEGTGNEQFF. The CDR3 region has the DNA TGTGCCAGCAGCCCGTTGGAGGGAACGGGAAATGAGCAGTTCTTC.

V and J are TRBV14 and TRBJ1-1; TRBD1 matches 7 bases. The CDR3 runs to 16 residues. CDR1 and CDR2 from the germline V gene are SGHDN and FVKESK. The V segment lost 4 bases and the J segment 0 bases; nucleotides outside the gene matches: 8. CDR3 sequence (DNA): TGTGCCAGCAGCCCTCGACAGGGCATCGTGAACACTGAAGCTTTCTTT. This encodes CASSPRQGIVNTEAFF.

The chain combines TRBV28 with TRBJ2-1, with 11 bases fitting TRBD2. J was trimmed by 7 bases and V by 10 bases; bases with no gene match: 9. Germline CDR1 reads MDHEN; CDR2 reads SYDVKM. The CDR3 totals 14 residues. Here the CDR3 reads CATILAGARNEQFF. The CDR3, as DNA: TGTGCCACTATACTAGCGGGAGCTCGGAATGAGCAGTTCTTC.

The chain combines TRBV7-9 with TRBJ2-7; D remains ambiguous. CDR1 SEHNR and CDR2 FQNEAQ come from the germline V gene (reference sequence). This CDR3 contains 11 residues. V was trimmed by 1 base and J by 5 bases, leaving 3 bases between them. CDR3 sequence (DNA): TGTGCCAGCAGCTTAGTCGACGAGCAGTACTTC. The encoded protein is CASSLVDEQYF.

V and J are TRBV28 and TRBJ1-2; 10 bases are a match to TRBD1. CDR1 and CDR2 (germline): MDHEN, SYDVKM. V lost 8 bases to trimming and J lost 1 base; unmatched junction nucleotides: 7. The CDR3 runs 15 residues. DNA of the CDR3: TGTGCCAGCGCTGGACAGGGGGGTTTTAACTATGGCTACACCTTC. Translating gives CASAGQGGFNYGYTF.

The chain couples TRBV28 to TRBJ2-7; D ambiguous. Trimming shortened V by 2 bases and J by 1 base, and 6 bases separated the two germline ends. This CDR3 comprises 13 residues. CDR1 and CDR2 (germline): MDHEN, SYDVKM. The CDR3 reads CASSLGRSYEQYF. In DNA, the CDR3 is TGTGCCAGCAGTTTAGGGCGATCCTACGAGCAGTACTTC. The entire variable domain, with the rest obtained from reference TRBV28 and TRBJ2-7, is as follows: DVKVTQSSRYLVKRTGEKVFLECVQDMDHENMFWYRQDPGLGLRLIYFSYDVKMKEKGDIPEGYSVSREKKERFSLILESASTNQTSMYLCASSLGRSYEQYFGPGTRLTVT.

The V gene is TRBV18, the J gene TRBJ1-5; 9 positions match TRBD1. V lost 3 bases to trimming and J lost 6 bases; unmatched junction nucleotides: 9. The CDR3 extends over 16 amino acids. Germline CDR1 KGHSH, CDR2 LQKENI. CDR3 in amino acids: CASSPWDRVDGQPQHF. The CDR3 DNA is TGTGCCAGCTCACCGTGGGACAGGGTGGACGGTCAGCCCCAGCATTTT.

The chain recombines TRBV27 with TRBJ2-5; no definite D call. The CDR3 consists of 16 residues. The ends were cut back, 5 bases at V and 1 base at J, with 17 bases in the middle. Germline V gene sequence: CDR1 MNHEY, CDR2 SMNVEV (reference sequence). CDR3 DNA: TGTGCCAGCAGTACGCCCGACAAGGAAACCCAAGAGACCCAGTACTTC. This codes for CASSTPDKETQETQYF.

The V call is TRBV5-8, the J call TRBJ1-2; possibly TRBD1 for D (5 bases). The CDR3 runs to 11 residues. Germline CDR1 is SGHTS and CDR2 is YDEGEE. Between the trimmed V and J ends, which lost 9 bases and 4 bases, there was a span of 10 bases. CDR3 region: CAIRQIYGYTF. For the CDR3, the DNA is TGTGCCATACGACAGATCTATGGCTACACCTTC.

CDR3 in DNA: TGTGCCAGCACCAGGGACATAAACTATGGCTACACCTTC. Amino acid sequence: CASTRDINYGYTF. The chain carries TRBV11-2 and TRBJ1-2; TRBD1 might be the D (6 bases). CDR3 length: 13 amino acids. Per the germline V gene, CDR1 is SGHAT and CDR2 is FQNNGV. V lost 7 bases and J 2 bases, leaving 11 bases between the germline ends.

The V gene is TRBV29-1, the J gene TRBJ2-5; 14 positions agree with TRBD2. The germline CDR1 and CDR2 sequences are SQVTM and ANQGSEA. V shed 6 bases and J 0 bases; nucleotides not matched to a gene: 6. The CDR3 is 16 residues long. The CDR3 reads CSVIGLAGGYQETQYF. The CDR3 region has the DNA TGCAGCGTGATTGGACTAGCGGGAGGATACCAAGAGACCCAGTACTTC.

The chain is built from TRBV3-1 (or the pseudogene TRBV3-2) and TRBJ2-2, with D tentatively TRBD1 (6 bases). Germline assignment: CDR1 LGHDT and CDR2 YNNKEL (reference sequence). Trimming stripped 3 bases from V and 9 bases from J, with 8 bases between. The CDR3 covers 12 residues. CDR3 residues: CASSQGAWELFF. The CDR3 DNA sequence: TGTGCCAGCAGCCAGGGGGCCTGGGAGCTGTTTTTT.

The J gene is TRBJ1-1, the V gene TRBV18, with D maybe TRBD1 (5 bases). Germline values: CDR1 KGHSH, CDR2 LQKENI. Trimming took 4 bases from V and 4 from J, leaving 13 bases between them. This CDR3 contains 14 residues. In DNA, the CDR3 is TGTGCCAGCTCACTAAAAACTGGGGGCACTGAAGCTTTCTTT. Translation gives CASSLKTGGTEAFF.

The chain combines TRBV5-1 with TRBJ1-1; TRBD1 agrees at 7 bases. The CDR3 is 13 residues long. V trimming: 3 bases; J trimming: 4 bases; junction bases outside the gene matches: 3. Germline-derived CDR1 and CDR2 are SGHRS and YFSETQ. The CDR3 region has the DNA TGCGCCAGCAGCTGGCAGGGGGTCACTGAAGCTTTCTTT. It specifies CASSWQGVTEAFF.

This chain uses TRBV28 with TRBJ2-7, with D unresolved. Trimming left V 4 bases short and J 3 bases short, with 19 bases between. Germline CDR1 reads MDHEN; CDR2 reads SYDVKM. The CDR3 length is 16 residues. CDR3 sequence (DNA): TGTGCCAGCAGTTACTATCGATCCCCCCCCTTCTACGAGCAGTACTTC. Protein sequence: CASSYYRSPPFYEQYF.

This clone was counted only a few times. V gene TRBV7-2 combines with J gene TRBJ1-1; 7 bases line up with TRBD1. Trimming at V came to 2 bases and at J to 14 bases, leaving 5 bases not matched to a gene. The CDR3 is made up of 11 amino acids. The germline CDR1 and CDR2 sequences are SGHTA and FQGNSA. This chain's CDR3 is CASSLSTGPFF. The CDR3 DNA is TGTGCCAGCAGCTTATCGACAGGGCCGTTCTTT.

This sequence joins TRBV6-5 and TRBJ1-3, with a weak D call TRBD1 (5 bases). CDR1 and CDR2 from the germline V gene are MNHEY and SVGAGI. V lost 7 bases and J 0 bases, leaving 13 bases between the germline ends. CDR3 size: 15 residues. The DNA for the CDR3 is TGTGCCAGCAAGGAACAGGTTTCCTCTGGAAACACCATATATTTT. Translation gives CASKEQVSSGNTIYF.

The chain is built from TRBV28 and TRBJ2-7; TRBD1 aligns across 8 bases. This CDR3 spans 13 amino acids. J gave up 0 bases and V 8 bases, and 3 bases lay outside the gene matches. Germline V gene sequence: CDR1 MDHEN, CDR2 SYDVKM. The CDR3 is CASRQGNSYEQYF. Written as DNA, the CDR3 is TGTGCCAGCCGACAGGGGAACTCCTACGAGCAGTACTTC.

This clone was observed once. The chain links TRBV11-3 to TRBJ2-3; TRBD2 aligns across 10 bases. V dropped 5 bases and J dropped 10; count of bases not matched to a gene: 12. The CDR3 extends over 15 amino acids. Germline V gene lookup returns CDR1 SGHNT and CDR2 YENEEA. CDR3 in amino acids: CASSSSGGPFGAQYF. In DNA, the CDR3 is TGTGCCAGCAGCAGTAGCGGGGGGCCTTTTGGGGCGCAGTATTTT.

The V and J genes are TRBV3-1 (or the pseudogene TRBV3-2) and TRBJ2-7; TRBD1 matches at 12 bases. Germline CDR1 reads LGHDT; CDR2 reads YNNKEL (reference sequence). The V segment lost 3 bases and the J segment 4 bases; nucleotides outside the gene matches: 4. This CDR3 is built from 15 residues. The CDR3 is CASSQGQGAGYEQYF. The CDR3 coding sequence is TGTGCCAGCAGCCAGGGACAGGGGGCTGGGTACGAGCAGTACTTC.

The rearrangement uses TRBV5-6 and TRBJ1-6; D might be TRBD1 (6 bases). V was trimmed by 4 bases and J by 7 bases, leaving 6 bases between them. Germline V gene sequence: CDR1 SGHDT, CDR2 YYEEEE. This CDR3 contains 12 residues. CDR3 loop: CASSRGNSPLHF. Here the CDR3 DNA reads TGTGCCAGCAGCAGGGGGAATTCACCCCTCCACTTT.

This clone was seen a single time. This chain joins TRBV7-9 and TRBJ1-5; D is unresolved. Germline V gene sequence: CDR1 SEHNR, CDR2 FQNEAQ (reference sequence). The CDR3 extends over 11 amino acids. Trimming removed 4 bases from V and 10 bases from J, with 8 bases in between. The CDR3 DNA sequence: TGTGCCAGCAGCTCGGGTGGTCCCCAGCATTTT. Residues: CASSSGGPQHF.

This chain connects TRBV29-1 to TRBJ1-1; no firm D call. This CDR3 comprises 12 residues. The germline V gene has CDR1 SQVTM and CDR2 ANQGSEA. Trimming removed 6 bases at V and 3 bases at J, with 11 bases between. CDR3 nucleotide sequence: TGCAGCGTAAATGGTCAAGACACTGAAGCTTTCTTT. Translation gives CSVNGQDTEAFF.

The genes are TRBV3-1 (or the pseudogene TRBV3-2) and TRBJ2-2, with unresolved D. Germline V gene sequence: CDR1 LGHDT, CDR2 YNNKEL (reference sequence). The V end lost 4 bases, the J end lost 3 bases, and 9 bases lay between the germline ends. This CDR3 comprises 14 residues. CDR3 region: CASSPPVHTGELFF. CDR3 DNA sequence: TGTGCCAGCAGCCCCCCTGTTCACACCGGGGAGCTGTTTTTT.

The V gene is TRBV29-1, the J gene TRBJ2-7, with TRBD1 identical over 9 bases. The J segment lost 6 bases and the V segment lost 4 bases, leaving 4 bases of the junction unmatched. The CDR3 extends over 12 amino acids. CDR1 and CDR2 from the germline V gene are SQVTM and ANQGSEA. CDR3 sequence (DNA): TGCAGCGTTGGACAGGGGGTTGGCGAGCAGTACTTC. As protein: CSVGQGVGEQYF.